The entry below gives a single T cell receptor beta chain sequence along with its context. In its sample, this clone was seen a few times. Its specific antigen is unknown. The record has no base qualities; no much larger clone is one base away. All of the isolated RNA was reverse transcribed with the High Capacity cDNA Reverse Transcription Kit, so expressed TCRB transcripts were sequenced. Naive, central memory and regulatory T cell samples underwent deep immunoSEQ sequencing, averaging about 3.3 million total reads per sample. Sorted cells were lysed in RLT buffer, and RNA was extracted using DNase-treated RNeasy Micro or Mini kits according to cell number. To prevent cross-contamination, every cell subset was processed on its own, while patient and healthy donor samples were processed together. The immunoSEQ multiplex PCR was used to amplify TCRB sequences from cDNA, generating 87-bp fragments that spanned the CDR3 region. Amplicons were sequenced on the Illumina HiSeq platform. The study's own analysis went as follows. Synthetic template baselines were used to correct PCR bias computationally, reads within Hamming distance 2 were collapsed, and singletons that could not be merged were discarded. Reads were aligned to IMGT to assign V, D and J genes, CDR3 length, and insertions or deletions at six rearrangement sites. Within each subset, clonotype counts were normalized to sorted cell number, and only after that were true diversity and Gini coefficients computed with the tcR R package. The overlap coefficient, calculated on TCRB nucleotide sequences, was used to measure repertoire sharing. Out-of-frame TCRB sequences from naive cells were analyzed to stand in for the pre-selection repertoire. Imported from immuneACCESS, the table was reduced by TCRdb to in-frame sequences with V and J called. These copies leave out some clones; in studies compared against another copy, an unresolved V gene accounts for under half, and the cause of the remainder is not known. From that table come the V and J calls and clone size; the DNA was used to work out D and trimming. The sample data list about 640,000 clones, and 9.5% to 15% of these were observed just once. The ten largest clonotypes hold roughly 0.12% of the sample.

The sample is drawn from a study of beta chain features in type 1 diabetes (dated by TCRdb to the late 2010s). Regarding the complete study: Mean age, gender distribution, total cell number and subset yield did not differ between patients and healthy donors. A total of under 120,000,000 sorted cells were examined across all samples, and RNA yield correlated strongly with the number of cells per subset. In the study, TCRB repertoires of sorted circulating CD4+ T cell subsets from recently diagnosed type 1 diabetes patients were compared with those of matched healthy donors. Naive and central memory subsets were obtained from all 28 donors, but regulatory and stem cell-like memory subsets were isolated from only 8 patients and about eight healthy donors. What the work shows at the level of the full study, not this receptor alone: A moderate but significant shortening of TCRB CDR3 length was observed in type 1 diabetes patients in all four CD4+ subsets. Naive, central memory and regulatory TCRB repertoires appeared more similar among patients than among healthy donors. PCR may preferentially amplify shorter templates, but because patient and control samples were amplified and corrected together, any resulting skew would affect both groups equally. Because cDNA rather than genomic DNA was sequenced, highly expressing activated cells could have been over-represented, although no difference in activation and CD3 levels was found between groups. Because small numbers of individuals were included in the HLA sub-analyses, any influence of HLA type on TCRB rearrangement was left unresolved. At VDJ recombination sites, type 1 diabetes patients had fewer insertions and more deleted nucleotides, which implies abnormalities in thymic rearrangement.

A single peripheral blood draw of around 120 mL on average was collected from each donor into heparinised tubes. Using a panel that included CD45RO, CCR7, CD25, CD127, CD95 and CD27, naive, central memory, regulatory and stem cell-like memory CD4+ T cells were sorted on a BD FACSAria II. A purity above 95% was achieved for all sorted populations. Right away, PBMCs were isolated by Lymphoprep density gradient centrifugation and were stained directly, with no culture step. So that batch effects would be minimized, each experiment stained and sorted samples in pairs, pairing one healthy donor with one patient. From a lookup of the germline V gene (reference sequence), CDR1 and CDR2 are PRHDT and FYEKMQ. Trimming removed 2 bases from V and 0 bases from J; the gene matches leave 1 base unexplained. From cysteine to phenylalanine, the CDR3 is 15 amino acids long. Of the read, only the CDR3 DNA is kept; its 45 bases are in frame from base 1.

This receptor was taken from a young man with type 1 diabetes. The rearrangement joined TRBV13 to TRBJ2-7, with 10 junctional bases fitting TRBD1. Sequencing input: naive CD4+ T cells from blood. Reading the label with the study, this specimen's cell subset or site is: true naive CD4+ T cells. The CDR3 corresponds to CASSLRTGGSYEQYF. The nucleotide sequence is TGTGCCAGCAGCTTAAGGACAGGGGGCTCCTACGAGCAGTACTTC.